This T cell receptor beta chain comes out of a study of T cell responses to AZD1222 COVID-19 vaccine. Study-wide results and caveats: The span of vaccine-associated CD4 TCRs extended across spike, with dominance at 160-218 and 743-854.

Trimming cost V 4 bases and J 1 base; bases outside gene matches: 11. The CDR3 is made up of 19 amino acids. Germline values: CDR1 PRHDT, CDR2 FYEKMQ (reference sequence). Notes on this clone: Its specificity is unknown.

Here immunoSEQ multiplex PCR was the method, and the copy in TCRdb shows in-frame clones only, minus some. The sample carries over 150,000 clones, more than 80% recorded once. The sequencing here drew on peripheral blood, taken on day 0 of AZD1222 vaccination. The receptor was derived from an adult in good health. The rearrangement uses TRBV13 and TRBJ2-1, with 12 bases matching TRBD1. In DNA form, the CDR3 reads TGTGCCAGCAGCTCCTCCGGGACAGGGGGCTCTCTTTCCTACAATGAGCAGTTCTTC. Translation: CASSSSGTGGSLSYNEQFF.